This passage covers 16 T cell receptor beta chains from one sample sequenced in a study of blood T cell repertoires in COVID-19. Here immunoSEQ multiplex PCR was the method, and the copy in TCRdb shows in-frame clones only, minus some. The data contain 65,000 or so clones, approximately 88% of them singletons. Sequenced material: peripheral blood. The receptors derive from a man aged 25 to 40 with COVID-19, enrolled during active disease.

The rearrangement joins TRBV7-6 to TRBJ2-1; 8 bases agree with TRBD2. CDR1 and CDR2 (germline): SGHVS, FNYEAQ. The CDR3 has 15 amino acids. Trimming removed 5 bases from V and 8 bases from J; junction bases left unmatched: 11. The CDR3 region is CASSSTGTSSHEQFF. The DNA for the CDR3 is TGTGCCAGCAGCAGTACCGGGACTAGTTCGCATGAGCAGTTCTTC. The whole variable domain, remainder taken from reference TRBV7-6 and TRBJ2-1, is GAGVSQSPRYKVTKRGQDVALRCDPISGHVSLYWYRQALGQGPEFLTYFNYEAQQDKSGLPNDRFSAERPEGSISTLTIQRTEQRDSAMYRCASSSTGTSSHEQFFGPGTRLTVL.

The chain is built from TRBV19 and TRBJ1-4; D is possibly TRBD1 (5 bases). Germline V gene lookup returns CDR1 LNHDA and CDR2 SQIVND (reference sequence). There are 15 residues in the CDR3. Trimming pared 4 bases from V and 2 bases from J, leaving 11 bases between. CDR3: CASSTGDYTNEKLFF. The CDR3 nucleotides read TGTGCCAGTAGTACTGGGGACTATACTAATGAAAAACTGTTTTTT.

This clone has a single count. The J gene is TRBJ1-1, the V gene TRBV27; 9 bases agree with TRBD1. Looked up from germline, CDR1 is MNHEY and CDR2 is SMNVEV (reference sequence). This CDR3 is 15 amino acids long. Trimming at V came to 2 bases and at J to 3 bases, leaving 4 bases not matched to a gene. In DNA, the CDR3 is TGTGCCAGCAGTTTAGGACAGGGGAGAGACACTGAAGCTTTCTTT. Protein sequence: CASSLGQGRDTEAFF.

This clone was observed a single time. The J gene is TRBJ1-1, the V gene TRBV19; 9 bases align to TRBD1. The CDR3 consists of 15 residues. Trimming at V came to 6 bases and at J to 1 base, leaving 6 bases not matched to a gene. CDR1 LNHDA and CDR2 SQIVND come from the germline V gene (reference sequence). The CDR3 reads CASRRTGDTNTEAFF. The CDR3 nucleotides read TGTGCCAGTAGGAGGACAGGGGACACGAACACTGAAGCTTTCTTT.

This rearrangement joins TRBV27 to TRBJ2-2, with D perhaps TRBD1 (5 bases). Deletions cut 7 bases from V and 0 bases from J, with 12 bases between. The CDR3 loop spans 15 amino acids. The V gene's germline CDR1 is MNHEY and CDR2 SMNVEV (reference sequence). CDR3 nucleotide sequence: TGTGCCAGCAATAAGGGGAATACGAACACCGGGGAGCTGTTTTTT. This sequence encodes CASNKGNTNTGELFF.

CDR3 protein: CALEIATSTSPLHF. CDR3 in DNA: TGTGCCCTGGAAATAGCTACATCCACTTCACCCCTCCACTTT. The rearrangement joins TRBV30 to TRBJ1-6; D call uncertain. The CDR3 runs 14 residues. The germline V gene encodes CDR1 GTSNPN and CDR2 SVGIG (reference sequence). Trimming removed 8 bases at V and 9 bases at J, with 20 bases between.

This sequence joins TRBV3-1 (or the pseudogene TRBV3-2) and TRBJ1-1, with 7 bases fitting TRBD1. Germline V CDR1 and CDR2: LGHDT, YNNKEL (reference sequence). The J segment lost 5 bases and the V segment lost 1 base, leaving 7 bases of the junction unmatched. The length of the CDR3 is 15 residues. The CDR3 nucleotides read TGTGCCAGCAGCCAAGTGCTGACAGGGAGGACTGAAGCTTTCTTT. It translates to CASSQVLTGRTEAFF.

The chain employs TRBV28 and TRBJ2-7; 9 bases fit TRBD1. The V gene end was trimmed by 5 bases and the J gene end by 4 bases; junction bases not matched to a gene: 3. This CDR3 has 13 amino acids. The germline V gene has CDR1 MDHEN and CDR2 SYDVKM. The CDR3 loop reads CASSMDRGYEQYF. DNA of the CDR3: TGTGCCAGCAGTATGGACAGGGGATACGAGCAGTACTTC.

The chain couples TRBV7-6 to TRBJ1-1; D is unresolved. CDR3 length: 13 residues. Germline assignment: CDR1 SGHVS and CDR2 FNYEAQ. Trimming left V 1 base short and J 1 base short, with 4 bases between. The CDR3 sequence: CASSLEQNTEAFF. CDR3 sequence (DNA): TGTGCCAGCAGCTTAGAACAGAACACTGAAGCTTTCTTT.

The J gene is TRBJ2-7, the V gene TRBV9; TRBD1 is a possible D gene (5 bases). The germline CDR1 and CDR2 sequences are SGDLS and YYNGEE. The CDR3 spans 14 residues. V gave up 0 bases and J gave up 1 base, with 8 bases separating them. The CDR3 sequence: CASSVVAGSYEQYF. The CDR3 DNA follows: TGTGCCAGCAGCGTAGTGGCAGGGTCCTACGAGCAGTACTTC.

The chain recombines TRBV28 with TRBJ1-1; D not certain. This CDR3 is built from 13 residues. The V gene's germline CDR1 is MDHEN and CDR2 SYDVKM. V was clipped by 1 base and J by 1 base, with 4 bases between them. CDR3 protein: CASSLSRNTEAFF. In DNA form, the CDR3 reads TGTGCCAGCAGTTTATCTCGGAACACTGAAGCTTTCTTT.

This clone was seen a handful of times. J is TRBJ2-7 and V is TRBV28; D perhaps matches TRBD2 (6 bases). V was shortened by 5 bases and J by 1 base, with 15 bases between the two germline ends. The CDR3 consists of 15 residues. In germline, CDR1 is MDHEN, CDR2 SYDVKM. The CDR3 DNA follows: TGTGCCAGCAGTCCCCGAGCTAGCGCTTCCTACGAGCAGTACTTC. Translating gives CASSPRASASYEQYF.

This chain's CDR3 is CASSAGTGGTETQYF. CDR3 nucleotides: TGTGCCAGCAGCGCCGGGACAGGGGGTACGGAGACCCAGTACTTC. This sequence joins TRBV7-9 and TRBJ2-5; 11 nucleotides align to TRBD1. CDR1 and CDR2 from the germline V gene are SEHNR and FQNEAQ (reference sequence). After removal of 5 bases from V and 5 bases from J, the junction contained 7 bases not matched to a gene. The CDR3 sequence is 15 residues long.

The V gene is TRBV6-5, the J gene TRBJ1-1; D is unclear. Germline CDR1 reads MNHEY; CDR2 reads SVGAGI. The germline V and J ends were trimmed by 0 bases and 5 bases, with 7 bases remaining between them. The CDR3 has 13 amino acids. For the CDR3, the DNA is TGTGCCAGCAGTTACTCTAGCGAGACTGAAGCTTTCTTT. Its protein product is CASSYSSETEAFF.

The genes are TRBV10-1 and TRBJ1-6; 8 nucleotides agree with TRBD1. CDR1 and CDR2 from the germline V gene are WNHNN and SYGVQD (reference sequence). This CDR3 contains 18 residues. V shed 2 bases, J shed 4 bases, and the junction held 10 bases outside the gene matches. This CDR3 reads CASSEDLTGVGYNSPLHF. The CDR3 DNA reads TGCGCCAGCAGTGAGGACTTGACAGGGGTCGGATATAATTCACCCCTCCACTTT.

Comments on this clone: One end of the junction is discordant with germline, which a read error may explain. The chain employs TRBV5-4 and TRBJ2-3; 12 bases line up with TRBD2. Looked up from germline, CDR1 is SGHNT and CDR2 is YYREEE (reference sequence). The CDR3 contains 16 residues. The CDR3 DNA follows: TGTGCCAGCAGTTTGGGGCTAGCGGGAGGGCCAGATACGCAGTATTTT. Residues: CASSLGLAGGPDTQYF.